Shown below are 32 T cell receptor beta chains from a single sample sequenced in a study of T cell responses to AZD1222 COVID-19 vaccine. Assay: immunoSEQ multiplex PCR; the TCRdb copy retains only in-frame clones and omits some. The sample includes some 110,000 clones, approximately 85% of them seen just once. Sequenced here: peripheral blood, sampled 28 days after the second AZD1222 dose. All receptors derive from an adult who received the AZD1222 COVID-19 vaccine.

This clone was picked up one time. The chain combines TRBV4-1 with TRBJ1-2, with D unclear. This CDR3 spans 13 amino acids. V lost 0 bases to trimming and J lost 5 bases, with 7 bases between them. Germline V lookup: CDR1 MGHRA, CDR2 YSYEKL. The CDR3: CASSQDTRYGYTF. The CDR3 DNA follows: TGCGCCAGCAGCCAAGATACAAGGTATGGCTACACCTTC.

The J gene is TRBJ1-2, the V gene TRBV18; TRBD1 agrees at 9 bases. This CDR3 comprises 13 residues. With 2 bases clipped from V and 7 bases from J, the junction kept 2 bases outside the gene matches. Germline V gene data show CDR1 as KGHSH and CDR2 as LQKENI. The CDR3 coding sequence is TGTGCCAGCTCACCAGGACAGGGGACTGGCTACACCTTC. It encodes CASSPGQGTGYTF. Full variable domain (outside the CDR3, taken from reference TRBV18 and TRBJ1-2): NAGVMQNPRHLVRRRGQEARLRCSPMKGHSHVYWYRQLPEEGLKFMVYLQKENIIDESGMPKERFSAEFPKEGPSILRIQQVVRGDSAAYFCASSPGQGTGYTFGSGTRLTVV.

Of note for this clone: The CDR3 ends on some other residue instead of the conserved phenylalanine or tryptophan, so this is likely a read error. It is unclear where the CDR3 begins or ends on the DNA, so no DNA is shown, and the CDR3 is as TCRdb lists it. The chain recombines TRBV10-1 with TRBJ1-2. The CDR3 is 8 amino acids long, termini counted. Germline CDR1 WNHNN, CDR2 SYGVQD (reference sequence). CDR3 region: CASRPRIG.

This rearrangement joins TRBV7-2 to TRBJ2-3; D possibly uses TRBD1 or TRBD2 (5 bases each). Trimming pared 1 base from V and 2 bases from J, leaving 13 bases between. This CDR3 contains 16 residues. The germline V gene has CDR1 SGHTA and CDR2 FQGNSA. The CDR3 nucleotides are TGTGCCAGCAGCTTAGTGGACGGGACCAACACAGATACGCAGTATTTT. Its protein product is CASSLVDGTNTDTQYF.

V gene TRBV21-1 combines with J gene TRBJ2-7. TRBV21-1 corresponds to a pseudogene. The CDR3 has 12 residues. CDR3 sequence reads: CASSKEGRVEYF. CDR3 bases: TGTGCCAGCAGCAAAGAGGGAAGGGTTGAGTACTTC.

V gene TRBV3-1 (or the pseudogene TRBV3-2) combines with J gene TRBJ1-2; D possibly corresponds to TRBD1 (6 bases). CDR1 and CDR2 from the germline V gene are LGHDT and YNNKEL (reference sequence). The CDR3 totals 14 residues. V gave up 1 base and J gave up 6 bases, with 12 bases separating them. The CDR3 sequence is CASSQARGLDGYTF. CDR3 DNA sequence: TGTGCCAGCAGCCAAGCGCGGGGGCTGGATGGCTACACCTTC.

This clone has just one count. This sequence joins TRBV9 and TRBJ2-5; D tentatively fits TRBD1 or TRBD2 (5 bases each). Trimming left V 2 bases short and J 4 bases short, with 15 bases between. This CDR3 is 15 amino acids long. Germline-derived CDR1 and CDR2 are SGDLS and YYNGEE. In nucleotides, the CDR3 is TGTGCCAGCAGCGTTTGGCAGGGTGGAGGAGAGACCCAGTACTTC. Its translation: CASSVWQGGGETQYF.

Regarding this clone: Other DNA sequences in this specimen translate into the identical CDR3. V and J are TRBV12-3 or TRBV12-4 and TRBJ1-2; D unresolved. V was clipped by 3 bases and J by 8 bases, with 10 bases between them. CDR3 length equals 12 residues. The CDR3 coding sequence is TGTGCCAGCAGTTTGGCCAGAGGGGGCTACACCTTC. It encodes CASSLARGGYTF.

The V and J genes are TRBV19 and TRBJ1-5; D perhaps matches TRBD1 (6 bases). The germline gives CDR1 LNHDA, CDR2 SQIVND (reference sequence). The V and J ends lost 11 bases and 4 bases respectively, with 15 bases between them. This CDR3 region has 13 residues. The CDR3 DNA is TGTGCCTCCGCACAGGGTCATAATCAGCCCCAGCATTTT. Its protein product is CASAQGHNQPQHF.

CDR3 sequence: CASSYLSRGGYTF. The DNA of the CDR3 is TGTGCCAGCAGTTACCTTTCCAGGGGCGGCTACACCTTC. V usage is TRBV6-5 and J usage is TRBJ1-2, with TRBD1 as a possible D gene (6 bases). The CDR3 sequence is 13 residues long. The V and J ends lost 2 bases and 8 bases respectively, with 12 bases between them. Germline V gene lookup returns CDR1 MNHEY and CDR2 SVGAGI.

As for this clone: Additional DNA sequences in this sample encode the identical CDR3. The V and J genes are TRBV27 and TRBJ2-2; 9 bases map to TRBD1. V was pared by 6 bases and J by 0 bases, with 5 bases of the junction left unmatched. From germline, CDR1 is MNHEY and CDR2 SMNVEV (reference sequence). The CDR3 sequence is 16 residues long. As DNA, the CDR3 is TGTGCCAGCAGGGGGGGACAGGGCGCGAACACCGGGGAGCTGTTTTTT. Encoded protein: CASRGGQGANTGELFF.

The chain uses TRBV11-2 and TRBJ2-2; D is ambiguous. Germline V lookup: CDR1 SGHAT, CDR2 FQNNGV. The CDR3 sequence is 15 residues long. Deletions cut 2 bases from V and 1 base from J, with 8 bases between. CDR3 amino acids: CASSLRRRNTGELFF. Written as DNA, the CDR3 is TGTGCCAGCAGCTTACGGCGGAGGAACACCGGGGAGCTGTTTTTT.

This clone was detected once. The rearrangement links TRBV4-1 to TRBJ1-6; D is undetermined. From germline, CDR1 is MGHRA and CDR2 YSYEKL. The V and J ends lost 0 bases and 0 bases respectively, with 9 bases between them. This CDR3 is 17 amino acids long. Here the CDR3 DNA reads TGCGCCAGCAGCCAAGAGGGGTCAGCCTCCTATAATTCACCCCTCCACTTT. Its protein product is CASSQEGSASYNSPLHF.

The chain joins TRBV5-1 to TRBJ2-7; D is perhaps TRBD1 (5 bases). There are 15 residues in the CDR3. V lost 0 bases to trimming and J lost 1 base, with 11 bases between them. Per the germline V gene, CDR1 is SGHRS and CDR2 is YFSETQ. The CDR3 nucleotides read TGCGCCAGCAGCTTGGCAGGGCGACCATCCTACGAGCAGTACTTC. Its translation is CASSLAGRPSYEQYF. Looking up the rest from reference TRBV5-1 and TRBJ2-7 gives the full variable domain: KAGVTQTPRYLIKTRGQQVTLSCSPISGHRSVSWYQQTPGQGLQFLFEYFSETQRNKGNFPGRFSGRQFSNSRSEMNVSTLELGDSALYLCASSLAGRPSYEQYFGPGTRLTVT.

This chain links TRBV19 with TRBJ1-6; D gene unclear. Trimming left V 3 bases short and J 9 bases short, with 15 bases between. The CDR3 runs 15 residues. Germline V gene sequence: CDR1 LNHDA, CDR2 SQIVND (reference sequence). DNA of the CDR3: TGTGCCAGTAGTATCTATGGCGGCGAGGGTTCACCCCTCCACTTT. The encoded protein is CASSIYGGEGSPLHF.

This clone was counted a single time. V gene TRBV10-3 combines with J gene TRBJ1-2, with a weak D call TRBD1 (5 bases). CDR3 length: 15 amino acids. Trimming removed 7 bases at V and 4 bases at J, with 19 bases between. CDR1 ENHRY and CDR2 SYGVKD come from the germline V gene. In nucleotides, the CDR3 is TGTGCCATCACCATTTGGCGGGGGTTTGGCTATGGCTACACCTTC. Encoded protein: CAITIWRGFGYGYTF.

The chain links TRBV2 to TRBJ2-3; D is possibly TRBD2 (6 bases). V lost 2 bases and J 1 base, leaving 10 bases between the germline ends. CDR1 SNHLY and CDR2 FYNNEI come from the germline V gene. CDR3 length: 15 amino acids. The CDR3 DNA follows: TGTGCCAGCAGTGAAATTGGCGGGGGCACAGATACGCAGTATTTT. Translating gives CASSEIGGGTDTQYF.

The chain joins TRBV28 to TRBJ1-1; possible D gene TRBD1, 5 bases. The CDR3 has 12 amino acids. With 6 bases removed from V and 4 bases from J, the gap between germline ends came to 9 bases. Germline V gene sequence: CDR1 MDHEN, CDR2 SYDVKM. CDR3 amino acids: CASRRGITEAFF. CDR3 DNA: TGTGCCAGCAGGAGGGGAATCACTGAAGCTTTCTTT.

The chain recombines TRBV3-1 (or the pseudogene TRBV3-2) with TRBJ1-2; a weak D match, TRBD1 (6 bases). There are 14 residues in the CDR3. Germline V lookup: CDR1 LGHDT, CDR2 YNNKEL (reference sequence). V was pared by 1 base and J by 8 bases, with 14 bases between. The chain's CDR3 is CASSQVGGWMGYTF. The CDR3 coding sequence is TGTGCCAGCAGCCAAGTGGGGGGCTGGATGGGCTACACCTTC.

The genes are TRBV18 and TRBJ1-6; D is uncertain. Trimming cost V 3 bases and J 7 bases, with 7 bases left between them. The length of the CDR3 is 13 residues. Germline lookup yields CDR1 KGHSH and CDR2 LQKENI. This CDR3 is CASSPGQNSPLHF. CDR3 DNA sequence: TGTGCCAGCTCACCCGGTCAGAATTCACCCCTCCACTTT.

The CDR3 DNA reads as TGTGCCAGCAGACTAGATTACAATGAGCAGTTCTTC. It yields the protein CASRLDYNEQFF. The chain recombines TRBV27 with TRBJ2-1, with D perhaps matching TRBD2 (5 bases). Trimming removed 6 bases at V and 4 bases at J, with 7 bases between. The CDR3 covers 12 residues. Germline assignment: CDR1 MNHEY and CDR2 SMNVEV (reference sequence).

V and J are TRBV9 and TRBJ1-4; maybe TRBD1 (5 bases). This CDR3 comprises 14 residues. The germline V gene encodes CDR1 SGDLS and CDR2 YYNGEE. V was cut by 4 bases and J by 5 bases, with 12 bases left in between. The CDR3 reads CASSPRDLNEKLFF. In DNA, the CDR3 is TGTGCCAGCAGCCCCCGGGACCTAAATGAAAAACTGTTTTTT.

There are a few counts of this clone. The rearrangement links TRBV3-1 (or the pseudogene TRBV3-2) to TRBJ2-6, with D possibly TRBD2 on 5 matching bases. This CDR3 has 16 residues. The germline CDR1 and CDR2 sequences are LGHDT and YNNKEL (reference sequence). Trimming took off 4 bases at V and 3 bases at J, with 13 bases between the two ends. The CDR3 loop is CASSLNSGFGANVLTF. In nucleotides, the CDR3 is TGTGCCAGCAGCCTCAATTCGGGATTTGGGGCCAACGTCCTGACTTTC.

The chain has TRBV4-2 and TRBJ2-5, with no clear D. This CDR3 spans 14 amino acids. Trimming stripped 0 bases from V and 2 bases from J, with 7 bases between. Germline V CDR1 and CDR2: LGHNA, YNFKEQ. CDR3 residues: CASSQDGRQETQYF. Written as DNA, the CDR3 is TGTGCCAGCAGCCAAGATGGTCGGCAAGAGACCCAGTACTTC.

In its sample, this clone was seen once. The chain recombines TRBV30 with TRBJ2-7; 8 bases are a match to TRBD2. Germline-derived CDR1 and CDR2 are GTSNPN and SVGIG (reference sequence). The length of the CDR3 is 14 residues. V lost 2 bases to trimming and J lost 3 bases; unmatched junction nucleotides: 6. The CDR3 DNA follows: TGTGCCTGGAGTAGGGCGGGGGGATACTACGAGCAGTACTTC. Translating gives CAWSRAGGYYEQYF.

The chain uses TRBV6-2 or TRBV6-3 and TRBJ1-2; D is unclear. Germline values: CDR1 MNHEY, CDR2 SVGEGT. The V end was cut by 2 bases, the J end by 3 bases, with 10 bases between. This CDR3 contains 14 residues. The DNA of the CDR3 is TGTGCCAGCAGTTACGACCCGTGGGACTATGGCTACACCTTC. Its protein product is CASSYDPWDYGYTF.

The chain employs TRBV25-1 and TRBJ1-5; no clear D. There are 12 residues in the CDR3. Looked up from germline, CDR1 is MGHDK and CDR2 is SYGVNS. Trimming pared 5 bases from V and 4 bases from J, leaving 6 bases between. The CDR3 loop reads CASSRGNQPQHF. In nucleotides, the CDR3 is TGTGCCAGCAGTCGAGGGAATCAGCCCCAGCATTTT.

This clone was seen once. This chain connects TRBV28 to TRBJ2-3; D call uncertain. The CDR3 length is 12 residues. Germline-derived CDR1 and CDR2 are MDHEN and SYDVKM. The germline V and J ends were trimmed by 5 bases and 6 bases, with 9 bases remaining between them. The CDR3 DNA reads TGTGCCAGCAGTACCCCCGGGGATACGCAGTATTTT. Amino acids: CASSTPGDTQYF.

CDR3 bases: TGTGCCATCAGTGTGGGGTTACGGACTGAAGCTTTCTTT. It specifies CAISVGLRTEAFF. The V call is TRBV10-3, the J call TRBJ1-1; the D is unclear. Between the trimmed V and J ends, which lost 4 bases and 5 bases, there was a span of 11 bases. Germline values: CDR1 ENHRY, CDR2 SYGVKD. This CDR3 spans 13 amino acids.

The chain recombines TRBV4-1 with TRBJ1-1; D gene uncertain. The CDR3 is made up of 11 amino acids. Per the germline V gene, CDR1 is MGHRA and CDR2 is YSYEKL. Trimming cost V 4 bases and J 6 bases, with 6 bases left between them. Here the CDR3 reads CASSRGSEAFF. Written as DNA, the CDR3 is TGCGCCAGCAGCCGGGGTTCTGAAGCTTTCTTT.

The J gene is TRBJ2-5, the V gene TRBV2; maybe TRBD2 (6 bases). Germline CDR1 SNHLY, CDR2 FYNNEI. V was pared by 6 bases and J by 1 base, with 21 bases between. This CDR3 region has 17 residues. CDR3 in amino acids: CASRALGGSAVQETQYF. As DNA, the CDR3 is TGTGCCAGCAGGGCCCTGGGAGGCAGCGCCGTCCAAGAGACCCAGTACTTC.

The chain uses TRBV7-2 and TRBJ2-5; D may be TRBD1 (5 bases). From germline, CDR1 is SGHTA and CDR2 FQGNSA. The ends were cut back, 5 bases at V and 5 bases at J, with 21 bases in the middle. The CDR3 spans 16 residues. The DNA of the CDR3 is TGTGCCAGCAGCCCGTCCGCCGACAGATGGTCCGAGACCCAGTACTTC. It encodes CASSPSADRWSETQYF.